A single T cell receptor beta chain is shown here with its context. This entry is derived from a study of technical replicates of blood from several donors. Assay: immunoSEQ multiplex PCR; the TCRdb copy retains only in-frame clones and omits some. The table has roughly 73,000 clones, 90% to 95% seen once. Material for sequencing was T cells isolated from PBMCs. The origin of this receptor is a human donor in good health.

The CDR3 bases are TGTGCCAGCAGCCCCGAGGTGTTTGGGAGCATTCAGTACTTC. It translates to CASSPEVFGSIQYF. V and J are TRBV14 and TRBJ2-4; TRBD2 might be the D (5 bases). Germline assignment: CDR1 SGHDN and CDR2 FVKESK. Trimming removed 4 bases from V and 9 bases from J, with 16 bases in between. The CDR3 covers 14 residues.